The next 10 T cell receptor beta chains were all read from a single sample in a study of blood T cell repertoires in COVID-19. Repertoires were generated with immunoSEQ multiplex PCR, while TCRdb's copy carries only in-frame clones and drops some. The sample shows tens of thousands of clones, 70% to 90% of them seen only once. The specimen sequenced was peripheral blood. The receptors stem from a woman of 80 years or more with active or convalescent COVID-19.

This chain uses TRBV2 with TRBJ2-1; TRBD1 matches 8 bases. Germline V gene data show CDR1 as SNHLY and CDR2 as FYNNEI. This CDR3 is built from 15 residues. Trimming removed 4 bases from V and 6 bases from J; junction bases left unmatched: 8. For the CDR3, the DNA is TGTGCCAGCAGTGCCCGGTCAGGGGGCTTCAATGAGCAGTTCTTC. Translating it yields CASSARSGGFNEQFF. Filled out from reference TRBV2 and TRBJ2-1, the complete variable domain reads EPEVTQTPSHQVTQMGQEVILRCVPISNHLYFYWYRQILGQKVEFLVSFYNNEISEKSEIFDDQFSVERPDGSNFTLKIRSTKLEDSAMYFCASSARSGGFNEQFFGPGTRLTVL.

The CDR3 nucleotides are TGTGCCAGCAGCGACCCGACATGGGCTGGGGCCAACGTCCTGACTTTC. It translates to CASSDPTWAGANVLTF. This chain links TRBV11-1 with TRBJ2-6; no clear D gene. Germline CDR1 reads SGHAT; CDR2 reads FQDESV (reference sequence). This CDR3 region has 16 residues. V was clipped by 5 bases and J by 2 bases, with 13 bases between them.

The chain recombines TRBV6-2 or TRBV6-3 with TRBJ2-2; 9 nucleotides agree with TRBD2. Germline V gene lookup returns CDR1 MNHEY and CDR2 SVGEGT. The CDR3 sequence is 14 residues long. V was clipped by 5 bases and J by 7 bases; unmatched bases: 5. CDR3 sequence: CASSLAGWNGELFF. Written as DNA, the CDR3 is TGTGCCAGCAGTCTAGCGGGGTGGAACGGGGAGCTGTTTTTT.

The gene calls are TRBV7-9 and TRBJ1-1, with D possibly being TRBD1 (6 bases). From germline, CDR1 is SEHNR and CDR2 FQNEAQ (reference sequence). The CDR3 is 15 residues long. Trimming removed 2 bases at V and 6 bases at J, with 16 bases between. The DNA of the CDR3 is TGTGCCAGCAGCTTATGGGGGCAATCGGACGCTGAAGCTTTCTTT. It translates to CASSLWGQSDAEAFF.

The gene calls are TRBV5-1 and TRBJ1-4, with unresolved D. Germline CDR1 SGHRS, CDR2 YFSETQ. Trimming stripped 0 bases from V and 6 bases from J, with 6 bases between. The CDR3 totals 13 residues. The CDR3 sequence: CASSLAGYEKLFF. The CDR3 DNA sequence: TGCGCCAGCAGCTTGGCCGGGTATGAAAAACTGTTTTTT.

The gene calls are TRBV28 and TRBJ1-5; D is unclear. The germline CDR1 and CDR2 sequences are MDHEN and SYDVKM. The CDR3 sequence is 14 residues long. Trimming shortened V by 2 bases and J by 3 bases, and 8 bases separated the two germline ends. The CDR3 DNA sequence: TGTGCCAGCAGTTTACCACTCCACAATCAGCCCCAGCATTTT. It translates to CASSLPLHNQPQHF.

The chain recombines TRBV27 with TRBJ2-7; no clear D. V was pared by 5 bases and J by 0 bases, with 5 bases between. The CDR3 runs 12 residues. Germline-derived CDR1 and CDR2 are MNHEY and SMNVEV (reference sequence). The CDR3 sequence is CASSKSSYEQYF. The DNA of the CDR3 is TGTGCCAGCAGTAAGAGCTCCTACGAGCAGTACTTC.

The J gene is TRBJ1-6, the V gene TRBV5-6, with 9 bases identical to TRBD1. Germline V lookup: CDR1 SGHDT, CDR2 YYEEEE. J was trimmed by 9 bases and V by 6 bases; bases with no gene match: 10. The CDR3 covers 15 residues. The CDR3 region has the DNA TGTGCCAGCAATAAAGTACAGGGGGCGATTTCACCCCTCCACTTT. Its protein is CASNKVQGAISPLHF.

The chain links TRBV6-4 to TRBJ2-4; 9 bases are a match to TRBD1. V lost 2 bases, J lost 6 bases, and 5 bases stayed unmatched. The CDR3 sequence is 15 residues long. The germline V gene encodes CDR1 MRHNA and CDR2 SNTAGT. The CDR3 DNA sequence: TGTGCCAGCAGTGACATGGGACAGGGATTAAACATTCAGTACTTC. Translating it yields CASSDMGQGLNIQYF.

The chain carries TRBV11-3 and TRBJ2-3; the match to TRBD2 covers 12 bases. V was clipped by 2 bases and J by 2 bases; unmatched bases: 5. Germline V lookup: CDR1 SGHNT, CDR2 YENEEA. This CDR3 is 17 amino acids long. This chain's CDR3 is CASSLLTSGGITDTQYF. In DNA, the CDR3 is TGTGCCAGCAGCTTATTGACTAGCGGGGGAATCACAGATACGCAGTATTTT.